This T cell receptor (beta chain) was sequenced during a study of PD-1 blockade in classical Hodgkin lymphoma. Overall study findings and caveats: Causes of the repertoire differences remain undefined, possibly disease activity or prior therapy.

Points on this clone: The antigen is unknown.

The time point here: newly diagnosed, previously untreated cHL patient sample. Germline V gene sequence: CDR1 SGHAT, CDR2 FQNNGV. Trimming cost V 1 base and J 2 bases; bases outside gene matches: 1. The CDR3 is 14 amino acids. Some clones are missing from TCRdb's copy, which holds only in-frame ones; the method was immunoSEQ multiplex PCR. The sample lists tens of thousands of clones, roughly 91% occurring once. The sequence derives from a human donor with classical Hodgkin lymphoma. The source material was peripheral blood mononuclear cells (PBMCs). The V gene is TRBV11-2, the J gene TRBJ2-5, with 7 positions matching TRBD1. This CDR3 is CASSLGDRQETQYF. DNA of the CDR3: TGTGCCAGCAGCTTAGGGGACAGACAAGAGACCCAGTACTTC.